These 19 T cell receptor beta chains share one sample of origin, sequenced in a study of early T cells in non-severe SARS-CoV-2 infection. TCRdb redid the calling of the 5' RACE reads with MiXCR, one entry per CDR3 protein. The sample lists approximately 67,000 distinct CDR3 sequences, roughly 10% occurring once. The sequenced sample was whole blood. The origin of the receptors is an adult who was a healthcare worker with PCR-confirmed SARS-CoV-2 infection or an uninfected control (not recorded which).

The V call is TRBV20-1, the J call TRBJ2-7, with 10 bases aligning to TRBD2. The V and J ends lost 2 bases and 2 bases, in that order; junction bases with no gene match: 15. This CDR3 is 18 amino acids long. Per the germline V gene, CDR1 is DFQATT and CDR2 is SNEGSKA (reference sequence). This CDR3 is CSARPSGSGGIEAYEQYF. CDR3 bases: TGCAGTGCTAGACCCTCGGGTAGCGGGGGGATTGAGGCCTACGAGCAGTACTTC.

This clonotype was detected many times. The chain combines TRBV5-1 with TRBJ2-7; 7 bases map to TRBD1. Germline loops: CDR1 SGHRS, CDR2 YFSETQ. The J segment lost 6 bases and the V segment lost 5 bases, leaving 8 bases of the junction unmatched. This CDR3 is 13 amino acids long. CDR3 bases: TGCGCCAGCAGTCACGGGACAGAGTCCGAGCAGTACTTC. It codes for CASSHGTESEQYF.

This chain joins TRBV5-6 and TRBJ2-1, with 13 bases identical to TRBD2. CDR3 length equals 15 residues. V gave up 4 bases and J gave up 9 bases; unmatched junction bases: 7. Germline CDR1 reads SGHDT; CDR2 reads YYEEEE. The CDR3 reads CASSPGLAGVAEQFF. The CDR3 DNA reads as TGTGCCAGCAGCCCTGGACTAGCGGGAGTCGCTGAGCAGTTCTTC.

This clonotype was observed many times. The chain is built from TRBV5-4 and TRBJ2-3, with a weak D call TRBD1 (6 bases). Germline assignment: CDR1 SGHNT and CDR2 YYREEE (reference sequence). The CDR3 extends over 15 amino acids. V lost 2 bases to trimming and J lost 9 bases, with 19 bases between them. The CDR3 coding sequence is TGTGCCAGCAGCTTCGGACAGACCTTAATAGGCACGCAGTATTTT. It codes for CASSFGQTLIGTQYF.

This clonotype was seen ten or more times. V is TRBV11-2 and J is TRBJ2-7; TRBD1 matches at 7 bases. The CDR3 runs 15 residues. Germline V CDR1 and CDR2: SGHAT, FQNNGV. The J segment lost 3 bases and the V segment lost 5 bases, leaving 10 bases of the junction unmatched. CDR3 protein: CASSLRRQGDYEQYF. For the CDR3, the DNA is TGTGCCAGCAGCCTCCGAAGACAGGGCGACTACGAGCAGTACTTC.

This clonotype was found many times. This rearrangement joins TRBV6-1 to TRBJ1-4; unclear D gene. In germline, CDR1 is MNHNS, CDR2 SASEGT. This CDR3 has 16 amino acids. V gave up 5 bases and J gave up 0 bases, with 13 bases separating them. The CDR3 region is CASSRKYTSTNEKLFF. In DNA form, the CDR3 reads TGTGCCAGCAGTCGGAAGTACACTTCAACTAATGAAAAACTGTTTTTT.

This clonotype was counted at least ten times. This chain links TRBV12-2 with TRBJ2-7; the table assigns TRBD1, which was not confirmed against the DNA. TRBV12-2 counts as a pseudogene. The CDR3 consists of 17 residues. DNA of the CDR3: TGTGCAAGTCGCTTATTAGGGTGGGACAGGGGACCCTACGAGCAGTACTTC. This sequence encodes CASRLLGWDRGPYEQYF.

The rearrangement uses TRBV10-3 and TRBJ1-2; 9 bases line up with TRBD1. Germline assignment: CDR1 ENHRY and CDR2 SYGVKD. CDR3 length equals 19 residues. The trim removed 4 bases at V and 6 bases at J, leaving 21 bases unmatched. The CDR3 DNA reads TGTGCCATCAGTGGGGTACAGGGGGCGCTTATACCCTCGCTCCATGGCTACACCTTC. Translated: CAISGVQGALIPSLHGYTF.

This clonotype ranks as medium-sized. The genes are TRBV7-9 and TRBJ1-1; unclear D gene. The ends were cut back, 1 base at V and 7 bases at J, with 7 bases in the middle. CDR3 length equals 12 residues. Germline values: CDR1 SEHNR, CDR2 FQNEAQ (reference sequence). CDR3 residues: CASSLVGLEAFF. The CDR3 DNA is TGTGCCAGCAGCTTAGTCGGCCTTGAAGCTTTCTTT.

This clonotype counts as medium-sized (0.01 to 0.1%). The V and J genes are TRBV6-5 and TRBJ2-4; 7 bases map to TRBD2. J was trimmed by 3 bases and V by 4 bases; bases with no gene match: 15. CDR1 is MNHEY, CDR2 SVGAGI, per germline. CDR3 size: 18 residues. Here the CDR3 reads CASSSPSPQRDHKNIQYF. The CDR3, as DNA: TGTGCCAGCAGTTCGCCTTCCCCCCAGCGGGACCACAAAAACATTCAGTACTTC.

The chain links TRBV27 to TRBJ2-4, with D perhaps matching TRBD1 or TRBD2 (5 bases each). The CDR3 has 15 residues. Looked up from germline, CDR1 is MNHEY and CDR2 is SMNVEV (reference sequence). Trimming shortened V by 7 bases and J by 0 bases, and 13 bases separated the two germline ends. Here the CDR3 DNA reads TGTGCCAGCACGGGGCTGGGAGTAGCCAAAAACATTCAGTACTTC. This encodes CASTGLGVAKNIQYF.

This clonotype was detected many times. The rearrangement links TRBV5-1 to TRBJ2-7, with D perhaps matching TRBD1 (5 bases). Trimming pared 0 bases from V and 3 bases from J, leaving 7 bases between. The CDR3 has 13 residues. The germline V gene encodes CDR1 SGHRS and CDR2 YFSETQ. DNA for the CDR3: TGCGCCAGCAGCTTGGAAACAGGCTACGAGCAGTACTTC. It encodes CASSLETGYEQYF.

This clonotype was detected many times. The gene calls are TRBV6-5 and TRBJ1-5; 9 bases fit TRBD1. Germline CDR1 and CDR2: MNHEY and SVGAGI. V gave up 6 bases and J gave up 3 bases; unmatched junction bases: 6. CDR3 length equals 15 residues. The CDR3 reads CASSSGQGPNQPQHF. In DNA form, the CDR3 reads TGTGCCAGCAGCTCGGGACAGGGTCCCAATCAGCCCCAGCATTTT.

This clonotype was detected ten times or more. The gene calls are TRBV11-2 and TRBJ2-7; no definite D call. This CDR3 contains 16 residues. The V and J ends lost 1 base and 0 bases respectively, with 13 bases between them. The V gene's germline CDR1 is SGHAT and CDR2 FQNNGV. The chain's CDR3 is CASSLGPRTASYEQYF. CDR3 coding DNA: TGTGCCAGCAGCTTAGGGCCCCGAACAGCCTCCTACGAGCAGTACTTC.

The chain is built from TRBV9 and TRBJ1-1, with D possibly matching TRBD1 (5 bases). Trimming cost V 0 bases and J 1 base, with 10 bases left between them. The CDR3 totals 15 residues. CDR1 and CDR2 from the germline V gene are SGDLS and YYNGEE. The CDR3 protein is CASSVEVGENTEAFF. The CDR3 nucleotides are TGTGCCAGCAGCGTAGAAGTGGGGGAGAACACTGAAGCTTTCTTT.

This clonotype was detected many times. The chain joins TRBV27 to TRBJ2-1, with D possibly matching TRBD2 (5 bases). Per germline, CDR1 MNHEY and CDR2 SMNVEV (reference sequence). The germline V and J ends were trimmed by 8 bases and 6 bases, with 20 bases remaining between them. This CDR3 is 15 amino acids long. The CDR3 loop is CASRFSGVSRNEQFF. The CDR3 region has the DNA TGTGCCAGCCGCTTCAGCGGAGTTAGCCGCAATGAGCAGTTCTTC.

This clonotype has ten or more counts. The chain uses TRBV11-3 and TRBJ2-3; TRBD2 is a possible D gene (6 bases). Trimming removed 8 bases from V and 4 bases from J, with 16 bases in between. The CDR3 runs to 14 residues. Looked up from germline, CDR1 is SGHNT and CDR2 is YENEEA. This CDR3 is CASGRGRFPDTQYF. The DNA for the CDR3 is TGTGCCAGCGGTCGAGGGAGGTTCCCAGATACGCAGTATTTT.

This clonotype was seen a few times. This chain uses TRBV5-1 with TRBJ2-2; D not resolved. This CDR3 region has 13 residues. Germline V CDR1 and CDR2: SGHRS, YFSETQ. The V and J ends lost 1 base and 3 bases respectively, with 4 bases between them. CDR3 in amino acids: CASSLRDTGELFF. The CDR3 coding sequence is TGCGCCAGCAGCTTGAGGGACACCGGGGAGCTGTTTTTT.

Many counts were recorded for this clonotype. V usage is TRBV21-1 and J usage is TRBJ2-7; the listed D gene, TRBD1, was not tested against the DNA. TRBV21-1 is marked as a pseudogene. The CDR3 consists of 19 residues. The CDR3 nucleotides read TGTGCCAGCACCACCAAGGGGGGAAGGGGTCGACTAGAGAACTACGAGCAGTACTTC. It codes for CASTTKGGRGRLENYEQYF.